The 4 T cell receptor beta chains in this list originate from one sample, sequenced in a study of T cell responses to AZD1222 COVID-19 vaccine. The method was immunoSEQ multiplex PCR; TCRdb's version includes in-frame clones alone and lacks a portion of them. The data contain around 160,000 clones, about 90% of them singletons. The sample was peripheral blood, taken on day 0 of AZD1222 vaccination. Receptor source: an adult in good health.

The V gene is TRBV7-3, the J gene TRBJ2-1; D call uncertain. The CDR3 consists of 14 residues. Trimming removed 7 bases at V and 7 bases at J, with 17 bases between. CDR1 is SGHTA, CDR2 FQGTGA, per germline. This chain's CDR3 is CASKVRAGFNEQFF. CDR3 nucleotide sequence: TGTGCCAGCAAAGTACGGGCTGGATTTAATGAGCAGTTCTTC.

The CDR3 sequence: CASSSLRGRQYNEQFF. The CDR3 bases are TGTGCCAGCAGCTCCCTCCGGGGGCGACAGTACAATGAGCAGTTCTTC. The gene calls are TRBV7-8 and TRBJ2-1; either TRBD1 or TRBD2 may supply D (6 bases each). V was cut by 4 bases and J by 4 bases, with 17 bases left in between. The length of the CDR3 is 16 residues. CDR1 is SGHVS, CDR2 FQNEAQ, per germline. Based on the CDR3 plus reference TRBV7-8 and TRBJ2-1, the full variable domain is GAGVSQSPRYKVAKRGQDVALRCDPISGHVSLFWYQQALGQGPEFLTYFQNEAQLDKSGLPSDRFFAERPEGSVSTLKIQRTQQEDSAVYLCASSSLRGRQYNEQFFGPGTRLTVL.

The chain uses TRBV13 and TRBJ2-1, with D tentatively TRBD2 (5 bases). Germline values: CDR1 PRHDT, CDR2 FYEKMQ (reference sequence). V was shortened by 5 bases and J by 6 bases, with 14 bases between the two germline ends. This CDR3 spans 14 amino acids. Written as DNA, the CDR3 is TGTGCCAGCAGCCGCGGGCAATCGGCCAATGAGCAGTTCTTC. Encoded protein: CASSRGQSANEQFF. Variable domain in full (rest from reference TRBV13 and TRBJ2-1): AAGVIQSPRHLIKEKRETATLKCYPIPRHDTVYWYQQGPGQDPQFLISFYEKMQSDKGSIPDRFSAQQFSDYHSELNMSSLELGDSALYFCASSRGQSANEQFFGPGTRLTVL.

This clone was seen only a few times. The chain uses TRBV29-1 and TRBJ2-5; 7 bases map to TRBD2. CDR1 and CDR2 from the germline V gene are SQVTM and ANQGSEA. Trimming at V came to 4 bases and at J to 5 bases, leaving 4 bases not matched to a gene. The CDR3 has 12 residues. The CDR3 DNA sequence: TGCAGCGTTGGCGGGGGAATCGAGACCCAGTACTTC. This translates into CSVGGGIETQYF.